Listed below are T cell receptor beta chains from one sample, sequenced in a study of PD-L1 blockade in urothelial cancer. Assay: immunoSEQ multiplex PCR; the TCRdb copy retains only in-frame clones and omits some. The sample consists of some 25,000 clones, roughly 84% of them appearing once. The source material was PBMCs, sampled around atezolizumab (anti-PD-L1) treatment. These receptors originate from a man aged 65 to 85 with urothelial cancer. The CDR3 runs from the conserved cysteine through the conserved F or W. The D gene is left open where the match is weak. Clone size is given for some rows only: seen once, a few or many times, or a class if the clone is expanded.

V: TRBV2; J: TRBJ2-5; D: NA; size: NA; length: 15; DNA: TGTGCCAGCACCTCGGGGGCGGGAGAGGGGGAGACCCAGTACTTC; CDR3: CASTSGAGEGETQYF
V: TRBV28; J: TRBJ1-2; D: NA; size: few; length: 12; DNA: TGTGCCAGCAGCCTTTTTGAGGATGGCTACACCTTC; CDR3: CASSLFEDGYTF
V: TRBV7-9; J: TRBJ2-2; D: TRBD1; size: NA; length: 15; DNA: TGTGCCAGCAGCTTGAGGGGACAGTTGACCGGGGAGCTGTTTTTT; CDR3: CASSLRGQLTGELFF
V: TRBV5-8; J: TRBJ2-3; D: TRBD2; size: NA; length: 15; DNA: TGTGCCAGCAGCTCGGGGGGGTGGGGCACAGATACGCAGTATTTT; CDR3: CASSSGGWGTDTQYF
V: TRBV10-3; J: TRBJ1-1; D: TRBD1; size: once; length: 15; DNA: TGTGCCATCAGCGGCGGGACAGGTTTGAACACTGAAGCTTTCTTT; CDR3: CAISGGTGLNTEAFF
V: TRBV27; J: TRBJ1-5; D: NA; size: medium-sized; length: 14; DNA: TGTGCCAGCAGTCGATCTGGACAGCTACAGCCCCAGCATTTT; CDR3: CASSRSGQLQPQHF
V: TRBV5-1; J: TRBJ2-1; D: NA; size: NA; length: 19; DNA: TGCGCCAGCAGCCAACGCTTGGGCGGGACGTTAAGCTCCTACAATGAGCAGTTCTTC; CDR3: CASSQRLGGTLSSYNEQFF
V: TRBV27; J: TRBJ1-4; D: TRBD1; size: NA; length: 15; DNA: TGTGCCAGCAGTCCGAGCCGACAGGGTGGCGAAAAACTGTTTTTT; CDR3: CASSPSRQGGEKLFF
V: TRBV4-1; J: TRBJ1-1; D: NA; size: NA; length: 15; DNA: TGCGCCAGCAGCCAACGACAGATAACGAACACTGAAGCTTTCTTT; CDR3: CASSQRQITNTEAFF
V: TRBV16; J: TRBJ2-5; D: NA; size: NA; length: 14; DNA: TGTGCCAGCAGCCAATCCTTGTCCGAGGAGACCCAGTACTTC; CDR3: CASSQSLSEETQYF
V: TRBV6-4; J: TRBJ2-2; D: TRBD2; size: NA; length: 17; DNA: TGTGCAGGCGTGACAGTGGGACTTGCGGGAGGTTTGGGGGAGCTGTTTTTT; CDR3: CAGVTVGLAGGLGELFF
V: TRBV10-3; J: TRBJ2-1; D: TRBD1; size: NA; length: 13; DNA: TGTGCCATCAGCACCGACAGGGGCAATGAGCAGTTCTTC; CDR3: CAISTDRGNEQFF
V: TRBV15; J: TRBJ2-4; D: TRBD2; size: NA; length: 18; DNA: TGTGCCACCAGCAGTCATCCCCGATGGCGGGAGGCCAAAAACATTCAGTACTTC; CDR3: CATSSHPRWREAKNIQYF
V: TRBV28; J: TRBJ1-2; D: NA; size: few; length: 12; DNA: TGTGCCAGCAGTCCCCGAGATTATGGCTACACCTTC; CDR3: CASSPRDYGYTF
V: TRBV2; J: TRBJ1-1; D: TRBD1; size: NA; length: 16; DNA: TGTGCCAGCAGGGCAGGGGGCGCGGATCGTACCACTGAAGCTTTCTTT; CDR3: CASRAGGADRTTEAFF
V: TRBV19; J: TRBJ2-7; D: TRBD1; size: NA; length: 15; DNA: TGTGCCAGTAGCGGAAGGACAGGGCGGGCCTACGAGCAGTACTTC; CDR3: CASSGRTGRAYEQYF
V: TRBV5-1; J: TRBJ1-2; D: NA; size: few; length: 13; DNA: TGCGCCAGCAGCCCAGGGGTTATGTATGGCTACACCTTC; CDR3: CASSPGVMYGYTF
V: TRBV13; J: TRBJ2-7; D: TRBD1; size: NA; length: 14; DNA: TGTGCCAGCAGCCGTCTGGACAGGGGTTACGAGCAGTACTTC; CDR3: CASSRLDRGYEQYF
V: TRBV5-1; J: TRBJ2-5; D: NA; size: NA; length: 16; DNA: TGCGCCAGCAGCTCAAGGCGCGCTGGAGCCCAAGAGACCCAGTACTTC; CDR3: CASSSRRAGAQETQYF
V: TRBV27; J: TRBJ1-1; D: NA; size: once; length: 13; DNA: TGTGCCAGCAGTCAGGGTCCGAACACTGAAGCTTTCTTT; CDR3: CASSQGPNTEAFF
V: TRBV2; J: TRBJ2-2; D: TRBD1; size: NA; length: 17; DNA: TGTGCCAGCAGTGAAAGGGGACAGGGAAGGAAATCCGGGGAGCTGTTTTTT; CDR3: CASSERGQGRKSGELFF
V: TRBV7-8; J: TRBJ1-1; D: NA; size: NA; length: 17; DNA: TGTGCCAGCAGCTTACTCCGCCTTGACAACCCGAACACTGAAGCTTTCTTT; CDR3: CASSLLRLDNPNTEAFF
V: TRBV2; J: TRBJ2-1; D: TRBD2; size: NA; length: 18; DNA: TGTGCCAGCAGTGACCCCGACGGACTAGCGGGAGGTTACAATGAGCAGTTCTTC; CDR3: CASSDPDGLAGGYNEQFF
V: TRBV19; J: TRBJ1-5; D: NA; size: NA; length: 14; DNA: TGTGCCAGTCATTCGGGGTATAGCAATCAGCCCCAGCATTTT; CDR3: CASHSGYSNQPQHF
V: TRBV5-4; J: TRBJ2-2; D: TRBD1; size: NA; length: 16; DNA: TGTGCCAGCAGCGACGGACAGGGTGATTATTCCGGGGAGCTGTTTTTT; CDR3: CASSDGQGDYSGELFF
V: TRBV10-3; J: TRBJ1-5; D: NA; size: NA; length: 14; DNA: TGTGCCATCAGTGAGGGACAGAATAATCAGCCCCAGCATTTT; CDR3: CAISEGQNNQPQHF
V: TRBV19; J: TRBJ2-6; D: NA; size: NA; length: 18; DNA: TGTGCCAGTAGTATAATCGGTAGCGGCAGCTCTGGGGCCAACGTCCTGACTTTC; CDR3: CASSIIGSGSSGANVLTF
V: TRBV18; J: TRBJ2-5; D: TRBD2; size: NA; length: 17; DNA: TGTGCCAGCTCACCACAGCTAGCGGGAGGAGGACAAGAGACCCAGTACTTC; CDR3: CASSPQLAGGGQETQYF
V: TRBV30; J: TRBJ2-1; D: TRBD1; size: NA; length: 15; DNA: TGTGCCTGGAGTGGGGGGACAGGCTCCTACAATGAGCAGTTCTTC; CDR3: CAWSGGTGSYNEQFF
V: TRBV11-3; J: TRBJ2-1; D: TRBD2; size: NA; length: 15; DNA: TGTGCCAGCAGTTTAACTAGCGGGAGTATCTATGAGCAGTTCTTC; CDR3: CASSLTSGSIYEQFF
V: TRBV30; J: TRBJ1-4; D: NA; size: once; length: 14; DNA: TGTGCCTGGAGTGTAGGGAGGTGGAGTGAAAAACTGTTTTTT; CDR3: CAWSVGRWSEKLFF
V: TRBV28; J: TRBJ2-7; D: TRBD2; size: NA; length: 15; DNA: TGTGCCAGCAGACGCACTAGCGGGAGAGCCTACGAGCAGTACTTC; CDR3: CASRRTSGRAYEQYF
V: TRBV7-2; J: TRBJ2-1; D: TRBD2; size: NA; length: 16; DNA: TGTGCCAGCAGCTTAGTGGCGGGAGACGTCTACAATGAGCAGTTCTTC; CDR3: CASSLVAGDVYNEQFF
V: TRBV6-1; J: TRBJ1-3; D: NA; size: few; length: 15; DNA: TGTGCCAGCAGTGAAGGATGGAGCTCTGGAAACACCATATATTTT; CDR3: CASSEGWSSGNTIYF
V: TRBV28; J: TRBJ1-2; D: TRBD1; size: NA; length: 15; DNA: TGTGCCAGCAGTTTCAACAGGGGGCGCCAAGGTGGCTACACCTTC; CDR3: CASSFNRGRQGGYTF
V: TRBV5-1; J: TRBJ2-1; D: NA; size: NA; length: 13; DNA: TGCGCCAGCAGCTTGGTCCGGTTCAATGAGCAGTTCTTC; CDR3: CASSLVRFNEQFF
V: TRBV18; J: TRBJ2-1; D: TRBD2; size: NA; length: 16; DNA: TGTGCCAGCTCACCACCGACTAGCGCCCCTCCCAATGAGCAGTTCTTC; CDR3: CASSPPTSAPPNEQFF
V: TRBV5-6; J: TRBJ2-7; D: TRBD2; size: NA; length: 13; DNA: TGTGCCAGCAGCTTGATCCGGGAGGTCGAGCAGTACTTC; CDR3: CASSLIREVEQYF
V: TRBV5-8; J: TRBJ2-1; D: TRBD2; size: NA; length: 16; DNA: TGTGCCAGCAGCCCAGCTACTAGCGGGAGTGCCGATGAGCAGTTCTTC; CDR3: CASSPATSGSADEQFF
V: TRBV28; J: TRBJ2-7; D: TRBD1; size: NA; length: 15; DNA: TGTGCCAGCAGTTTAACGGGACAGGGGGCCTACGAGCAGTACTTC; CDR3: CASSLTGQGAYEQYF
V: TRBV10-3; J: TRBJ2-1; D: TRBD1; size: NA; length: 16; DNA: TGTGCCATCAGTCCAGTTACAGGGGGCACCTACAATGAGCAGTTCTTC; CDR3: CAISPVTGGTYNEQFF
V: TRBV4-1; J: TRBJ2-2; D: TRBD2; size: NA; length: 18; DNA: TGCGCCAGCAGCCAGGAACCGGGACTAGCGGGAGACACCGGGGAGCTGTTTTTT; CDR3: CASSQEPGLAGDTGELFF
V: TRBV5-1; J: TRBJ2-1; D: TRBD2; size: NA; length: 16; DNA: TGCGCCAGCAGCTTGAGAGCGGGGCTCTCCTACAATGAGCAGTTCTTC; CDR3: CASSLRAGLSYNEQFF
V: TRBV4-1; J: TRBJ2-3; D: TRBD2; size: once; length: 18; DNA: TGCGCCAGCAGCCAAGGCCCAGGGACTAGCGGAGGCACAGATACGCAGTATTTT; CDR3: CASSQGPGTSGGTDTQYF
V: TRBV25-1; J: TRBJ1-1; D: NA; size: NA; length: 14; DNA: TGTGCCAGCTCTGACTGGGGAGGGAACACTGAAGCTTTCTTT; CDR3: CASSDWGGNTEAFF
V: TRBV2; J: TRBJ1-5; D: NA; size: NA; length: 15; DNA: TGTGCCAGCAGTGTAGAGGGAGGTGGCAATCAGCCCCAGCATTTT; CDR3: CASSVEGGGNQPQHF
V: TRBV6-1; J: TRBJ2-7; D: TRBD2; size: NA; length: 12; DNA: TGTGCCAGTAGTCTAGCGGGAGGGGAGCAGTACTTC; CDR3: CASSLAGGEQYF
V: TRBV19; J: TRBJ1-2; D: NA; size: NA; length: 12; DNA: TGTGCCAGTAGTAGTACAGACTATGGCTACACCTTC; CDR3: CASSSTDYGYTF
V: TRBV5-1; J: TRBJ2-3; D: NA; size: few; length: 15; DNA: TGCGCCAGCAGCTTGGGAGCGTCTGTCACAGATACGCAGTATTTT; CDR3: CASSLGASVTDTQYF
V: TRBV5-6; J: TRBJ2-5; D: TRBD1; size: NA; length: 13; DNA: TGTGCCAGCACCAGGGGGCGAGGAGAGACCCAGTACTTC; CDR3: CASTRGRGETQYF
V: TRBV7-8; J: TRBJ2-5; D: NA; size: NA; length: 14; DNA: TGTGCCAGCAGCTCTACAGGGAATCAGGAGACCCAGTACTTC; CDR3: CASSSTGNQETQYF
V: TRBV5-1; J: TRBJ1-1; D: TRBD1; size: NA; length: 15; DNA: TGCGCCAGCAGCCTCGACAGGGCTGGGGACACTGAAGCTTTCTTT; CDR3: CASSLDRAGDTEAFF
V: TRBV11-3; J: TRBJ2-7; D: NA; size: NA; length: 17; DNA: TGTGCCAGCAGCCCAGGGATAGGGAGTGGAGGGCTCTACGAGCAGTACTTC; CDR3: CASSPGIGSGGLYEQYF
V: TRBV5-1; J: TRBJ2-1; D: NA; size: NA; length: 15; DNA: TGCGCCAGCAGCTTAGGCCAGATTGGAAGCGATGAGCAGTTCTTC; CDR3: CASSLGQIGSDEQFF
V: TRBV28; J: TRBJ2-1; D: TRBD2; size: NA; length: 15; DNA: TGTGCCAGCAGATCCGGGACTAGCGGGAACAATGAGCAGTTCTTC; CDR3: CASRSGTSGNNEQFF
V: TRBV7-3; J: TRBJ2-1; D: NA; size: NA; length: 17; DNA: TGTGCCAGCAGCTTAAACGGTCCAGCGGCTTCCTACAATGAGCAGTTCTTC; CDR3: CASSLNGPAASYNEQFF
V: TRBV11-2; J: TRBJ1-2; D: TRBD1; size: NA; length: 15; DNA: TGTGCCAGCAGGGATCCGGGACAGGGGGCCTATGGCTACACCTTC; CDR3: CASRDPGQGAYGYTF
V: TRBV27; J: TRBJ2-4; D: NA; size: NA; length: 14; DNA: TGTGCCAGCAGTTTAGAAGCGCAAAAAAACATTCAGTACTTC; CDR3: CASSLEAQKNIQYF
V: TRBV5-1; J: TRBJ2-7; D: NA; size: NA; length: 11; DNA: TGCGCCAGCAGCTTTGGCCACGAGCAGTACTTC; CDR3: CASSFGHEQYF
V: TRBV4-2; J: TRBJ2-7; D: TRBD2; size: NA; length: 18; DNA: TGTGCCAGCAGCCAAGGGGTTCAGAGCGGGGCCGTCTCCTACGAGCAGTACTTC; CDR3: CASSQGVQSGAVSYEQYF